Listed here are 27 T cell receptor beta chains from one sample, sequenced in a study of blood T cell repertoires in COVID-19. The protocol was immunoSEQ multiplex PCR, while the TCRdb copy is restricted to in-frame clones and leaves out a portion. Of over 50,000 clones listed, over 75% were seen once; the top ten hold roughly 10%. Sequences were obtained from peripheral blood. These receptors were collected from a human donor in a cohort sampled during active COVID-19.

This chain joins TRBV16 and TRBJ1-2; 10 bases match TRBD1. The germline V gene has CDR1 KGHSY and CDR2 FQNENV. J was trimmed by 7 bases and V by 4 bases; bases with no gene match: 12. The CDR3 contains 16 residues. CDR3 loop: CASSPGTGVPEAGYTF. CDR3 nucleotide sequence: TGTGCCAGCAGCCCTGGGACAGGGGTTCCAGAGGCTGGCTACACCTTC.

V is TRBV19 and J is TRBJ1-5; D is undetermined. V lost 4 bases and J lost 0, with 13 bases in between. This CDR3 spans 16 amino acids. CDR1 is LNHDA and CDR2 is SQIVND in the germline V gene (reference sequence). CDR3 protein: CASSTSGGHSNQPQHF. DNA of the CDR3: TGTGCCAGTAGTACCTCGGGAGGGCATAGCAATCAGCCCCAGCATTTT.

The genes are TRBV14 and TRBJ2-3, with TRBD2 as a possible D gene (6 bases). The CDR3 is 13 residues long. Trimming left V 1 base short and J 7 bases short, with 9 bases between. Per the germline V gene, CDR1 is SGHDN and CDR2 is FVKESK. For the CDR3, the DNA is TGTGCCAGCAGCCAAGTTGGGACTCATACGCAGTATTTT. Amino acid sequence: CASSQVGTHTQYF.

This chain uses TRBV20-1 with TRBJ2-1, with 8 bases matching TRBD2. V trimming: 6 bases; J trimming: 10 bases; junction bases outside the gene matches: 5. Germline CDR1 is DFQATT and CDR2 is SNEGSKA (reference sequence). The CDR3 consists of 11 residues. CDR3 bases: TGCAGTGCCCCTAGCGGGTACGAGCAGTTCTTC. As protein: CSAPSGYEQFF.

This clone was counted once. The rearrangement uses TRBV21-1 and TRBJ1-3. TRBV21-1 is annotated as a pseudogene. The CDR3 runs 16 residues. CDR3 coding DNA: TGTGCCAGCAGCAAGGAGGGTACGGCCTCTGGAAACACCATATATTTT. As protein: CASSKEGTASGNTIYF.

The chain joins TRBV19 to TRBJ1-2, with 7 positions matching TRBD1. Per the germline V gene, CDR1 is LNHDA and CDR2 is SQIVND (reference sequence). The J segment lost 2 bases and the V segment lost 6 bases, leaving 3 bases of the junction unmatched. The CDR3 covers 13 residues. The CDR3 loop reads CASSLGQNYGYTF. Here the CDR3 DNA reads TGTGCCAGTAGCCTGGGACAGAACTATGGCTACACCTTC.

The CDR3 DNA is TGTGCCAGACGACTAGCGGGAGATGCCCCCTTCCACAATGAGCAGTTCTTC. As protein: CARRLAGDAPFHNEQFF. This chain links TRBV25-1 with TRBJ2-1; 12 nucleotides line up with TRBD2. The germline CDR1 and CDR2 sequences are MGHDK and SYGVNS. With V trimmed by 9 bases and J by 5 bases, 14 bases remained unmatched. This CDR3 is 17 amino acids long.

V and J are TRBV5-1 and TRBJ2-2; 7 bases align to TRBD1. V dropped 2 bases and J dropped 4; count of bases not matched to a gene: 5. Germline assignment: CDR1 SGHRS and CDR2 YFSETQ. The CDR3 has 15 amino acids. CDR3 residues: CASSLQQGPTGELFF. Here the CDR3 DNA reads TGCGCCAGCAGCTTACAACAGGGGCCCACCGGGGAGCTGTTTTTT.

The chain is built from TRBV7-8 and TRBJ1-5; tentative D call: TRBD1 (6 bases). CDR3 length: 15 amino acids. Trimming pared 1 base from V and 4 bases from J, leaving 11 bases between. Germline V lookup: CDR1 SGHVS, CDR2 FQNEAQ. CDR3 sequence: CASSLGQVMNQPQHF. As DNA, the CDR3 is TGTGCCAGCAGCTTAGGACAGGTTATGAATCAGCCCCAGCATTTT.

A single count supports this clone. This chain uses TRBV9 with TRBJ2-1, with D unclear. In germline, CDR1 is SGDLS, CDR2 YYNGEE. The CDR3 is 16 residues long. Trimming shortened V by 0 bases and J by 3 bases, and 13 bases separated the two germline ends. CDR3 sequence reads: CASSVGKQSRYNEQFF. The CDR3 DNA reads as TGTGCCAGCAGCGTAGGAAAACAGTCTCGCTACAATGAGCAGTTCTTC. The complete variable domain, with remaining parts taken from reference TRBV9 and TRBJ2-1, reads DSGVTQTPKHLITATGQRVTLRCSPRSGDLSVYWYQQSLDQGLQFLIQYYNGEERAKGNILERFSAQQFPDLHSELNLSSLELGDSALYFCASSVGKQSRYNEQFFGPGTRLTVL.

This chain joins TRBV10-1 and TRBJ2-2; 14 nucleotides match TRBD2. Germline V lookup: CDR1 WNHNN, CDR2 SYGVQD (reference sequence). J gave up 5 bases and V 11 bases, and 10 bases lay outside the gene matches. The CDR3 runs 16 residues. The CDR3 reads CALPQTSGRVTGELFF. The CDR3, as DNA: TGCGCCCTTCCACAGACTAGCGGGAGGGTGACCGGGGAGCTGTTTTTT.

This clone was recorded many times. The chain is built from TRBV2 and TRBJ1-6; 8 bases match TRBD1. Germline values: CDR1 SNHLY, CDR2 FYNNEI. The CDR3 loop spans 14 amino acids. Germline trimming cut 3 bases from V and 12 bases from J; bases unmatched to any gene: 7. CDR3 residues: CASSDGQGWGPLHF. In DNA, the CDR3 is TGTGCCAGCAGTGACGGACAGGGTTGGGGACCCCTCCACTTT.

This clone is a singleton in its sample. The chain recombines TRBV6-4 with TRBJ1-1, with 7 bases lining up with TRBD1. This CDR3 comprises 14 residues. Germline assignment: CDR1 MRHNA and CDR2 SNTAGT. Losses at the gene ends were 6 bases for V and 3 bases for J; bases not matched to a gene: 7. CDR3 sequence: CASRQQGYYTEAFF. The CDR3 DNA reads TGTGCCAGCAGACAACAGGGGTACTACACTGAAGCTTTCTTT.

The chain recombines TRBV6-5 with TRBJ1-2; no clear D gene. The ends were cut back, 6 bases at V and 8 bases at J, with 10 bases in the middle. In germline, CDR1 is MNHEY, CDR2 SVGAGI. CDR3 length: 11 residues. CDR3 amino acids: CASSTWEGYTF. Written as DNA, the CDR3 is TGTGCCAGCAGCACTTGGGAGGGCTACACCTTC.

The V call is TRBV23-1, the J call TRBJ2-7; 9 bases are a match to TRBD1. TRBV23-1 is marked as an open reading frame, function uncertain. J was trimmed by 3 bases and V by 8 bases; bases with no gene match: 8. CDR3 length equals 14 residues. The CDR3 nucleotides read TGCGCCAGCGCCCGGGACAGGGTTATCTACGAGCAGTACTTC. Protein product: CASARDRVIYEQYF.

J is TRBJ2-7 and V is TRBV28, with D unresolved. There are 12 residues in the CDR3. Germline V gene data show CDR1 as MDHEN and CDR2 as SYDVKM. The V end was cut by 1 base, the J end by 6 bases, with 7 bases between. The CDR3, as DNA: TGTGCCAGCAGTTTATTTATGGCCGAGCAGTACTTC. It is translated as CASSLFMAEQYF.

The rearrangement links TRBV21-1 to TRBJ2-5; the table's TRBD2 call for D was not verified on the DNA. TRBV21-1 is shown as a pseudogene. This CDR3 spans 15 amino acids. The CDR3 loop reads CASSPGPGRGETQYF. CDR3 coding DNA: TGTGCCAGCAGCCCCGGGCCGGGGAGAGGAGAGACCCAGTACTTC.

This rearrangement joins TRBV28 to TRBJ2-3; D gene ambiguous. Germline V lookup: CDR1 MDHEN, CDR2 SYDVKM. This CDR3 comprises 15 residues. Trimming left V 3 bases short and J 2 bases short, with 12 bases between. CDR3 sequence: CASSFLSEITDTQYF. DNA of the CDR3: TGTGCCAGCAGTTTCTTGAGCGAGATCACAGATACGCAGTATTTT.

The gene calls are TRBV7-3 and TRBJ2-3; possibly TRBD2 for D (5 bases). The V end was cut by 3 bases, the J end by 3 bases, with 7 bases between. CDR1 and CDR2 (germline): SGHTA, FQGTGA. The CDR3 is made up of 13 amino acids. CDR3 DNA: TGTGCCAGCAGCTTGGAGCGGACAGATACGCAGTATTTT. Its translation is CASSLERTDTQYF. The complete variable domain, with remaining parts taken from reference TRBV7-3 and TRBJ2-3, reads GAGVSQTPSNKVTEKGKYVELRCDPISGHTALYWYRQSLGQGPEFLIYFQGTGAADDSGLPNDRFFAVRPEGSVSTLKIQRTERGDSAVYLCASSLERTDTQYFGPGTRLTVL.

The J gene is TRBJ2-2, the V gene TRBV29-1; D call uncertain. The germline V gene has CDR1 SQVTM and CDR2 ANQGSEA. Trimming stripped 6 bases from V and 3 bases from J, with 8 bases between. The CDR3 consists of 12 residues. The DNA for the CDR3 is TGCAGCGTAGCCTTCTACACCGGGGAGCTGTTTTTT. Translating it yields CSVAFYTGELFF.

This clone has a single count. V usage is TRBV28 and J usage is TRBJ2-2, with D hard to call. Trimming shortened V by 1 base and J by 0 bases, and 6 bases separated the two germline ends. The CDR3 has 15 residues. Germline CDR1 MDHEN, CDR2 SYDVKM. This CDR3 is CASSLSLANTGELFF. The CDR3, as DNA: TGTGCCAGCAGTTTATCCCTAGCGAACACCGGGGAGCTGTTTTTT.

J is TRBJ2-1 and V is TRBV10-3, with 9 bases fitting TRBD1. This CDR3 has 14 residues. Germline assignment: CDR1 ENHRY and CDR2 SYGVKD. The V gene end was trimmed by 10 bases and the J gene end by 0 bases; junction bases not matched to a gene: 4. CDR3 region: CATRDRDSYNEQFF. Here the CDR3 DNA reads TGTGCCACCAGGGACAGGGACTCCTACAATGAGCAGTTCTTC.

The rearrangement links TRBV12-2 to TRBJ1-1; the table's D gene call, TRBD1, was not cross checked with the DNA. TRBV12-2 is termed a pseudogene. This CDR3 is 16 amino acids long. CDR3 DNA: TGTGCAAGTCGCTTACAGGGAAACGGGCAATACACTGAAGCTTTCTTT. As protein: CASRLQGNGQYTEAFF.

Only one count was recorded for this clone. This rearrangement joins TRBV11-3 to TRBJ1-1, with TRBD1 matching 8 bases. The CDR3 sequence is 16 residues long. Germline V lookup: CDR1 SGHNT, CDR2 YENEEA. Germline trimming cut 5 bases from V and 3 bases from J; bases unmatched to any gene: 11. This CDR3 is CASSRTGIEGDTEAFF. DNA for the CDR3: TGTGCCAGCAGCCGGACAGGGATAGAGGGGGACACTGAAGCTTTCTTT.

V and J are TRBV4-2 and TRBJ2-2; 10 bases fit TRBD2. V dropped 1 base and J dropped 6; count of bases not matched to a gene: 11. The CDR3 runs 18 residues. In germline, CDR1 is LGHNA, CDR2 YNFKEQ. CDR3 DNA: TGTGCCAGCAGCCAAGCCCTATGGAGCGGGAGGGCCTCCGGGGAGCTGTTTTTT. This codes for CASSQALWSGRASGELFF.

The chain is built from TRBV4-1 and TRBJ2-7; 9 bases are shared with TRBD1. From germline, CDR1 is MGHRA and CDR2 YSYEKL. The V and J ends lost 0 bases and 4 bases, in that order; junction bases with no gene match: 7. The CDR3 extends over 16 amino acids. As DNA, the CDR3 is TGCGCCAGCAGCCAAGATAACCGGGACAGGGAGTACGAGCAGTACTTC. It yields the protein CASSQDNRDREYEQYF.

The count of this clone is one. The chain employs TRBV6-5 and TRBJ1-1; D call uncertain. The CDR3 has 12 amino acids. The germline V gene encodes CDR1 MNHEY and CDR2 SVGAGI. Trimming removed 6 bases at V and 5 bases at J, with 10 bases between. CDR3 coding DNA: TGTGCCAGCAGGACGGACTCGACTGAAGCTTTCTTT. Translating gives CASRTDSTEAFF.